The 22 T cell receptor beta chains below all came from one sample that was sequenced in a study of blood T cell repertoires in COVID-19. TCRdb's table, derived via immunoSEQ multiplex PCR, lists solely in-frame clones and lacks some. The table records 400,000 or so clones, 80% to 90% of them present only once. Sample: PBMCs or T cells enriched from blood (not recorded which). These receptor sequences come from a young man who had recovered from COVID-19.

The chain links TRBV12-2 to TRBJ1-5; the table calls TRBD1, which could not be checked here. TRBV12-2 is tagged as a pseudogene. The CDR3 has 16 residues. The DNA for the CDR3 is TGTGCAAGTCGCCCAATCCGGACAGGGGGTGTTCAGCCCCAGCATTTT. This sequence encodes CASRPIRTGGVQPQHF.

V and J are TRBV9 and TRBJ2-7, with D possibly TRBD1 on 6 matching bases. CDR1 is SGDLS and CDR2 is YYNGEE in the germline V gene. With 5 bases removed from V and 4 bases from J, the gap between germline ends came to 25 bases. This CDR3 has 17 amino acids. This CDR3 is CASSPSLGAGGHYEQYF. In nucleotides, the CDR3 is TGTGCCAGCAGTCCCTCCTTGGGGGCAGGCGGGCATTACGAGCAGTACTTC.

V gene TRBV29-1 combines with J gene TRBJ1-3; no clear D. The CDR3 length is 14 residues. CDR1 is SQVTM and CDR2 is ANQGSEA in the germline V gene. V lost 4 bases to trimming and J lost 0 bases, with 10 bases between them. The CDR3 bases are TGCAGCGTTGTTGTGCGCAACTCTGGAAACACCATATATTTT. Translated, it gives CSVVVRNSGNTIYF.

The chain recombines TRBV6-5 with TRBJ2-7, with D unresolved. The V gene's germline CDR1 is MNHEY and CDR2 SVGAGI. CDR3 length: 13 amino acids. V gave up 6 bases and J gave up 2 bases, with 11 bases separating them. CDR3 DNA: TGTGCCAGCAGCCTAGGCATTACCTACGAGCAGTACTTC. It translates to CASSLGITYEQYF.

The chain uses TRBV9 and TRBJ1-5; D is perhaps TRBD1 (5 bases). The CDR3 covers 13 residues. The germline V gene encodes CDR1 SGDLS and CDR2 YYNGEE. The V and J ends lost 2 bases and 6 bases respectively, with 9 bases between them. The CDR3 protein is CASSVSGVQPQHF. In nucleotides, the CDR3 is TGTGCCAGCAGCGTCTCGGGGGTTCAGCCCCAGCATTTT.

J is TRBJ2-5 and V is TRBV7-6; no clear D. The length of the CDR3 is 13 residues. V lost 5 bases to trimming and J lost 2 bases, with 9 bases between them. Germline V gene data show CDR1 as SGHVS and CDR2 as FNYEAQ. CDR3 bases: TGTGCCAGCAGCATAAGAGGACAAGAGACCCAGTACTTC. Protein: CASSIRGQETQYF.

The chain uses TRBV7-6 and TRBJ2-7; possibly TRBD1 for D (5 bases). The CDR3 loop spans 15 amino acids. The V gene lost 1 base and the J gene lost 4 bases, with 14 bases spanning the gap. The germline V gene has CDR1 SGHVS and CDR2 FNYEAQ. The CDR3 nucleotides read TGTGCCAGCAGCTTAGTGTCAGGGTCTGCATACGAGCAGTACTTC. Its translation: CASSLVSGSAYEQYF. Looking up the rest from reference TRBV7-6 and TRBJ2-7 gives the full variable domain: GAGVSQSPRYKVTKRGQDVALRCDPISGHVSLYWYRQALGQGPEFLTYFNYEAQQDKSGLPNDRFSAERPEGSISTLTIQRTEQRDSAMYRCASSLVSGSAYEQYFGPGTRLTVT.

The gene calls are TRBV5-4 and TRBJ2-7; 9 nucleotides match TRBD2. Germline assignment: CDR1 SGHNT and CDR2 YYREEE (reference sequence). The J segment lost 3 bases and the V segment lost 4 bases, leaving 11 bases of the junction unmatched. This CDR3 spans 16 amino acids. The CDR3 bases are TGTGCCAGCAGCCCATATCTTATAGCGGGAGACTACGAGCAGTACTTC. This gives the protein CASSPYLIAGDYEQYF.

This chain uses TRBV18 with TRBJ1-3; no firm D call. Trimming cost V 5 bases and J 2 bases, with 10 bases left between them. This CDR3 region has 14 residues. CDR1 and CDR2 (germline): KGHSH, LQKENI. CDR3 amino acids: CASSKSEAGNTIYF. The CDR3, as DNA: TGTGCCAGCTCAAAGTCCGAGGCTGGAAACACCATATATTTT.

The chain's CDR3 is CASSPRAVKRTSYNEQFF. The CDR3 nucleotides read TGTGCCAGCAGCCCCCGCGCCGTCAAGCGAACCTCCTACAATGAGCAGTTCTTC. This chain joins TRBV7-2 and TRBJ2-1; D is unresolved. The V gene's germline CDR1 is SGHTA and CDR2 FQGNSA. This CDR3 comprises 18 residues. With 5 bases removed from V and 0 bases from J, the gap between germline ends came to 20 bases.

Here the CDR3 reads CATGSLSTGELFF. The CDR3, as DNA: TGTGCCACCGGTTCACTGAGCACCGGGGAGCTGTTTTTT. V is TRBV24-1 and J is TRBJ2-2; D is unresolved. Trimming cost V 9 bases and J 4 bases, with 11 bases left between them. CDR1 KGHDR and CDR2 SFDVKD come from the germline V gene. The CDR3 covers 13 residues.

J is TRBJ2-1 and V is TRBV28; 8 nucleotides line up with TRBD1. This CDR3 spans 15 amino acids. Trimming removed 4 bases from V and 8 bases from J; junction bases left unmatched: 10. The V gene's germline CDR1 is MDHEN and CDR2 SYDVKM. The CDR3 nucleotides read TGTGCCAGCAGTTCCACCGGGACAGGCGCACATGAGCAGTTCTTC. Encoded protein: CASSSTGTGAHEQFF.

The chain uses TRBV7-9 and TRBJ1-3; possibly TRBD1 for D (5 bases). This CDR3 is built from 19 residues. The germline CDR1 and CDR2 sequences are SEHNR and FQNEAQ (reference sequence). Trimming took off 1 base at V and 0 bases at J, with 19 bases between the two ends. The DNA of the CDR3 is TGTGCCAGCAGCTTAGTTTCCCGACAGATCCAGAGCTCTGGAAACACCATATATTTT. Its translation: CASSLVSRQIQSSGNTIYF.

This clone was seen more than once but under ten times. This rearrangement joins TRBV30 to TRBJ2-2; 8 bases align to TRBD2. Germline V CDR1 and CDR2: GTSNPN, SVGIG (reference sequence). CDR3 length: 14 amino acids. The J segment lost 5 bases and the V segment lost 4 bases, leaving 6 bases of the junction unmatched. CDR3 nucleotide sequence: TGTGCCTGGAAACGGGAGGGTGTTACCGGGGAGCTGTTTTTT. Amino acid sequence: CAWKREGVTGELFF.

J is TRBJ2-3 and V is TRBV10-2; 15 positions agree with TRBD2. CDR1 is WSHSY, CDR2 SAAADI, per germline. Trimming at V came to 6 bases and at J to 5 bases, leaving 9 bases not matched to a gene. This CDR3 region has 17 residues. The CDR3 loop reads CASRTGLAGGPGDTQYF. Written as DNA, the CDR3 is TGCGCCAGCAGGACCGGACTAGCGGGAGGGCCGGGAGATACGCAGTATTTT.

The J gene is TRBJ1-1, the V gene TRBV28, with D uncertain. Germline CDR1 MDHEN, CDR2 SYDVKM. V lost 5 bases and J lost 5, with 9 bases in between. This CDR3 is built from 12 residues. The CDR3 nucleotides read TGTGCCAGCAGTGAGGGTACGACTGAAGCTTTCTTT. Translated: CASSEGTTEAFF.

V is TRBV11-2 and J is TRBJ2-3; D is possibly TRBD2 (6 bases). The CDR3 extends over 15 amino acids. Germline assignment: CDR1 SGHAT and CDR2 FQNNGV. Between the trimmed V and J ends, which lost 1 base and 0 bases, there was a span of 8 bases. DNA of the CDR3: TGTGCCAGCAGCTTAGGTGGGAGGAGCACAGATACGCAGTATTTT. It translates to CASSLGGRSTDTQYF.

This chain uses TRBV27 with TRBJ2-4; 7 bases agree with TRBD1. This CDR3 is 14 amino acids long. CDR1 MNHEY and CDR2 SMNVEV come from the germline V gene (reference sequence). Trimming at V came to 6 bases and at J to 3 bases, leaving 5 bases not matched to a gene. The CDR3 region is CASSPDRDKNIQYF. For the CDR3, the DNA is TGTGCCAGCAGCCCAGACAGGGACAAAAACATTCAGTACTTC.

This clone was seen a single time. This chain links TRBV10-2 with TRBJ2-1, with D hard to call. The CDR3 contains 12 residues. Germline V gene lookup returns CDR1 WSHSY and CDR2 SAAADI. V dropped 6 bases and J dropped 2 bases, with 5 bases sitting between them. The CDR3 DNA sequence: TGCGCCAGCAGGGTAGCCTACAATGAGCAGTTCTTC. As protein: CASRVAYNEQFF.

This chain connects TRBV5-1 to TRBJ2-3; the D gene is possibly TRBD2 (6 bases). This CDR3 is built from 16 residues. V gave up 4 bases and J gave up 0 bases, with 15 bases separating them. The germline CDR1 and CDR2 sequences are SGHRS and YFSETQ. The CDR3 region has the DNA TGCGCCAGCAGCCCTACGGGGGTCGCTAGCACAGATACGCAGTATTTT. Amino acid sequence: CASSPTGVASTDTQYF. Full variable domain (outside the CDR3, taken from reference TRBV5-1 and TRBJ2-3): KAGVTQTPRYLIKTRGQQVTLSCSPISGHRSVSWYQQTPGQGLQFLFEYFSETQRNKGNFPGRFSGRQFSNSRSEMNVSTLELGDSALYLCASSPTGVASTDTQYFGPGTRLTVL.

The chain recombines TRBV7-9 with TRBJ2-1; TRBD1 is a possible D gene (5 bases). The CDR3 length is 14 residues. The germline V gene has CDR1 SEHNR and CDR2 FQNEAQ (reference sequence). The V end lost 2 bases, the J end lost 3 bases, and 8 bases lay between the germline ends. The CDR3 spells CASSLQGFYNEQFF. In DNA form, the CDR3 reads TGTGCCAGCAGCTTACAGGGATTCTACAATGAGCAGTTCTTC.

The J gene is TRBJ1-5, the V gene TRBV2; 7 bases align to TRBD1. This CDR3 is built from 15 residues. Germline lookup yields CDR1 SNHLY and CDR2 FYNNEI. V was pared by 2 bases and J by 10 bases, with 11 bases of the junction left unmatched. The CDR3 DNA reads as TGTGCCAGCAGTGAATTAGGGACAGAAAATTCCCCCCAGCATTTT. This sequence encodes CASSELGTENSPQHF.